The 26 T cell receptor beta chains given below trace back to one sample, sequenced in a study of post-analysis software for immune sequencing data. These receptors' antigens are unknown. Unique molecular identifiers tagged the TCR beta cDNA libraries. TCRdb fed the PCR reads into MiXCR, producing one record per CDR3 protein. The repertoire holds some 700,000 distinct CDR3 sequences, with around 60% as singletons. Study outcomes and limitations: Controls showed lower frequencies than patients for roughly 5 TRBV segments, and TRBV5-6, TRBV5-1 and TRBV20-1 were among these.

The sequencing sample was made of blood. The receptor set was obtained from a girl aged 2-15 years with multiple sclerosis.

J is TRBJ2-5 and V is TRBV29-1; 10 bases line up with TRBD1. Germline assignment: CDR1 SQVTM and CDR2 ANQGSEA. The J segment lost 5 bases and the V segment lost 0 bases, leaving 12 bases of the junction unmatched. The CDR3 has 17 residues. CDR3 DNA sequence: TGCAGCGTTGAAGAATTCCAAGACAGGGGGCGGGGGGAGACCCAGTACTTC. This translates into CSVEEFQDRGRGETQYF.

This clonotype was detected once. The chain carries TRBV7-2 and TRBJ2-3; tentative D call: TRBD1 (5 bases). Trimming shortened V by 5 bases and J by 0 bases, and 15 bases separated the two germline ends. The CDR3 runs to 16 residues. Germline loops: CDR1 SGHTA, CDR2 FQGNSA. The CDR3 sequence is CASSPQWGASTDTQYF. Written as DNA, the CDR3 is TGTGCCAGCAGCCCTCAATGGGGCGCTAGCACAGATACGCAGTATTTT.

CDR3 protein: CASSLEGTSADTQYF. The CDR3 DNA reads as TGTGCCAGCAGCTTGGAAGGGACTAGCGCAGATACGCAGTATTTT. The chain uses TRBV5-6 and TRBJ2-3, with 10 bases that match TRBD2. This CDR3 comprises 15 residues. Unmatched junction bases numbered 2, after V lost 0 bases and J lost 4 bases. Germline lookup yields CDR1 SGHDT and CDR2 YYEEEE.

V is TRBV30 and J is TRBJ2-1; D could derive from TRBD1 or TRBD2 (5 bases each). The CDR3 length is 14 residues. V gave up 2 bases and J gave up 7 bases, with 15 bases separating them. Germline-derived CDR1 and CDR2 are GTSNPN and SVGIG (reference sequence). CDR3 sequence (DNA): TGTGCCTGGAGTAGGGGACGGCGTGCAAATGAGCAGTTCTTC. Protein product: CAWSRGRRANEQFF.

The chain combines TRBV6-6 with TRBJ2-7; D may match TRBD1 or TRBD2 (5 bases each). Looked up from germline, CDR1 is MNHNY and CDR2 is SVGAGI (reference sequence). CDR3 length: 15 residues. V was clipped by 0 bases and J by 6 bases, with 15 bases between them. The CDR3 is CASSYSRDPPSEQYF. CDR3 in DNA: TGTGCCAGCAGTTACTCGAGGGACCCCCCATCCGAGCAGTACTTC.

The V call is TRBV11-1, the J call TRBJ2-2, with 7 bases aligning to TRBD1. Germline V gene sequence: CDR1 SGHAT, CDR2 FQDESV (reference sequence). The V segment lost 4 bases and the J segment 5 bases; nucleotides outside the gene matches: 7. The CDR3 sequence is 15 residues long. The CDR3 DNA sequence: TGTGCCAGCAGCTCCGACAGGGACCGGACCGGGGAGCTGTTTTTT. Its translation is CASSSDRDRTGELFF.

The rearrangement links TRBV3-1 to TRBJ1-2; D is ambiguous. CDR3 length equals 17 residues. CDR1 is LGHDT, CDR2 YNNKEL, per germline (reference sequence). V was shortened by 0 bases and J by 3 bases, with 17 bases between the two germline ends. The CDR3 loop reads CASSQDPLVDGDYGYTF. The CDR3 bases are TGTGCCAGCAGCCAAGATCCGTTGGTTGACGGCGACTATGGCTACACCTTC.

This sequence joins TRBV19 and TRBJ2-3; D unclear. The ends were cut back, 0 bases at V and 4 bases at J, with 8 bases in the middle. Germline V gene lookup returns CDR1 LNHDA and CDR2 SQIVND (reference sequence). The CDR3 has 14 amino acids. As DNA, the CDR3 is TGTGCCAGTAGTATAGATGGAGTCGCAGATACGCAGTATTTT. Protein sequence: CASSIDGVADTQYF.

The chain joins TRBV12-3 or TRBV12-4 to TRBJ1-5; D call uncertain. V lost 2 bases and J 0 bases, leaving 8 bases between the germline ends. CDR3 size: 15 residues. The CDR3 reads CASSLRQVSNQPQHF. CDR3 nucleotide sequence: TGTGCCAGCAGTTTAAGGCAGGTTAGCAATCAGCCCCAGCATTTT.

This clonotype has a handful of counts. CDR3 protein: CASSLDRGGNYGYTF. CDR3 nucleotide sequence: TGTGCCAGCAGCTTGGACCGGGGAGGTAACTATGGCTACACCTTC. This chain joins TRBV5-5 and TRBJ1-2; D remains unclear. This CDR3 contains 15 residues. Deletions cut 0 bases from V and 1 base from J, with 10 bases between. Germline V gene lookup returns CDR1 SGHKS and CDR2 YYEKEE (reference sequence).

The rearrangement joins TRBV20-1 to TRBJ2-1; D is possibly TRBD1 (6 bases). There are 12 residues in the CDR3. V was pared by 4 bases and J by 3 bases, with 7 bases between. The germline V gene encodes CDR1 DFQATT and CDR2 SNEGSKA (reference sequence). The chain's CDR3 is CSANRDYNEQFF. The CDR3, as DNA: TGCAGTGCTAACAGGGACTACAATGAGCAGTTCTTC.

This clonotype was observed a handful of times. The DNA for the CDR3 is TGTGCCAGCAGCGCCCCTCCGGGGACTGGCACAGATACGCAGTATTTT. Encoded protein: CASSAPPGTGTDTQYF. The chain joins TRBV7-9 to TRBJ2-3; the D gene is possibly TRBD2 (6 bases). The V gene lost 5 bases and the J gene lost 1 base, with 16 bases spanning the gap. The germline V gene encodes CDR1 SEHNR and CDR2 FQNEAQ (reference sequence). CDR3 length: 16 residues.

The chain uses TRBV13 and TRBJ2-1; TRBD2 matches 9 bases. CDR1 and CDR2 (germline): PRHDT, FYEKMQ (reference sequence). The CDR3 consists of 15 residues. With V trimmed by 6 bases and J by 6 bases, 9 bases remained unmatched. The CDR3 loop reads CASRLGAGGPNEQFF. DNA for the CDR3: TGTGCCAGCAGGCTAGGGGCGGGAGGGCCCAATGAGCAGTTCTTC.

This clonotype was seen more than once but under ten times. The chain links TRBV10-3 to TRBJ2-1; 8 nucleotides match TRBD2. The CDR3 extends over 14 amino acids. The germline V gene has CDR1 ENHRY and CDR2 SYGVKD. J gave up 7 bases and V 10 bases, and 12 bases lay outside the gene matches. CDR3 region: CASGGPPRLNEQFF. The CDR3 DNA is TGTGCCAGCGGGGGGCCTCCCCGCCTTAATGAGCAGTTCTTC.

This chain joins TRBV5-1 and TRBJ2-1; 7 bases fit TRBD2. The CDR3 totals 15 residues. Germline loops: CDR1 SGHRS, CDR2 YFSETQ. Losses at the gene ends were 3 bases for V and 5 bases for J; bases not matched to a gene: 8. As DNA, the CDR3 is TGCGCCAGCAGCTGGGGACTAACGTACAACAATGAGCAGTTCTTC. Translated: CASSWGLTYNNEQFF.

The V call is TRBV25-1, the J call TRBJ1-1; D remains unclear. The germline V and J ends were trimmed by 2 bases and 6 bases, with 4 bases remaining between them. Germline V CDR1 and CDR2: MGHDK, SYGVNS. There are 11 residues in the CDR3. CDR3 nucleotides: TGTGCCAGCAGTGAACGGGCTGAAGCTTTCTTT. It is translated as CASSERAEAFF. Filled out from reference TRBV25-1 and TRBJ1-1, the complete variable domain reads EADIYQTPRYLVIGTGKKITLECSQTMGHDKMYWYQQDPGMELHLIHYSYGVNSTEKGDLSSESTVSRIRTEHFPLTLESARPSHTSQYLCASSERAEAFFGQGTRLTVV.

V gene TRBV24-1 combines with J gene TRBJ1-5; no definite D call. Trimming shortened V by 6 bases and J by 4 bases, and 9 bases separated the two germline ends. CDR3 length: 13 amino acids. CDR1 is KGHDR and CDR2 is SFDVKD in the germline V gene. CDR3 DNA: TGTGCCACCAGTTATGACGGAAATCAGCCCCAGCATTTT. Translated: CATSYDGNQPQHF.

The chain has TRBV20-1 and TRBJ2-1, with a tentative D call TRBD2 (7 bases). CDR3 length equals 12 residues. Trimming took off 6 bases at V and 7 bases at J, with 13 bases between the two ends. The germline gives CDR1 DFQATT, CDR2 SNEGSKA (reference sequence). The CDR3 DNA sequence: TGCAGTGCAGGGGGGGGCTCGAATGAGCAGTTCTTC. Protein sequence: CSAGGGSNEQFF.

The rearrangement links TRBV6-2 or TRBV6-3 to TRBJ2-3, with TRBD1 as a possible D gene (6 bases). V was trimmed by 4 bases and J by 6 bases, leaving 20 bases between them. CDR3 length: 16 amino acids. Germline V gives CDR1 MNHEY, CDR2 SVGEGT. The CDR3, as DNA: TGTGCCAGCAGTTCCGCCCACAGGGTTCAGGCTGATACGCAGTATTTT. Translated: CASSSAHRVQADTQYF.

The chain is built from TRBV6-6 and TRBJ2-7; 8 bases line up with TRBD2. The length of the CDR3 is 14 residues. Per the germline V gene, CDR1 is MNHNY and CDR2 is SVGAGI (reference sequence). J lost 6 bases, V lost 2 bases, and 6 bases had no gene match. CDR3 coding DNA: TGTGCCAGCAGTTACGGAGCGGGAGCGTCCGAGCAGTACTTC. As protein: CASSYGAGASEQYF.

The V call is TRBV14, the J call TRBJ2-1; 9 nucleotides match TRBD1. The CDR3 runs to 16 residues. In germline, CDR1 is SGHDN, CDR2 FVKESK. The junction had 7 bases not matched to a gene; V was cut back by 4 bases and J by 3 bases. The CDR3 DNA reads TGTGCCAGCAGCCCCCCGGACAGGGGAAACTACAATGAGCAGTTCTTC. Its translation is CASSPPDRGNYNEQFF.

The rearrangement uses TRBV20-1 and TRBJ2-1; 9 bases match TRBD2. The trim removed 1 base at V and 6 bases at J, leaving 7 bases unmatched. Germline CDR1 is DFQATT and CDR2 is SNEGSKA (reference sequence). The CDR3 runs to 15 residues. The chain's CDR3 is CSARVSGSWVNEQFF. CDR3 DNA: TGCAGTGCTAGAGTTAGCGGGAGTTGGGTCAATGAGCAGTTCTTC.

This clonotype occurred a few times. The chain employs TRBV29-1 and TRBJ1-2; a possible D gene is TRBD1 (5 bases). The V and J ends lost 6 bases and 4 bases respectively, with 9 bases between them. Germline V gene data show CDR1 as SQVTM and CDR2 as ANQGSEA. The CDR3 covers 11 residues. This chain's CDR3 is CSVRDGYGYTF. Here the CDR3 DNA reads TGCAGCGTCCGGGACGGCTATGGCTACACCTTC.

The V call is TRBV20-1, the J call TRBJ1-2, with D perhaps TRBD1 (5 bases). In germline, CDR1 is DFQATT, CDR2 SNEGSKA (reference sequence). V lost 1 base and J 6 bases, leaving 9 bases between the germline ends. This CDR3 has 12 amino acids. This CDR3 is CSARGGEHGYTF. CDR3 nucleotides: TGCAGTGCTAGAGGAGGGGAGCATGGCTACACCTTC.

This chain uses TRBV2 with TRBJ2-5, with D perhaps matching TRBD1 (6 bases). Matching the DNA end better, TRBJ2-7 makes the J call doubtful. The CDR3 covers 15 residues. CDR1 and CDR2 from the germline V gene are SNHLY and FYNNEI. CDR3 DNA: TGTGCCAGCAGCCCACGACAGGACTCCTTTTACGAGCAGTACTTC. Translation gives CASSPRQDSFYEQYF.

J is TRBJ2-1 and V is TRBV4-1; the D is unclear. The CDR3 length is 15 residues. The V end lost 4 bases, the J end lost 5 bases, and 15 bases lay between the germline ends. The V gene's germline CDR1 is MGHRA and CDR2 YSYEKL. This CDR3 reads CASSLGSSLNNEQFF. The CDR3, as DNA: TGCGCCAGCAGCCTCGGATCAAGCCTTAACAATGAGCAGTTCTTC.